This T cell receptor (beta chain) was identified during a study of blood T cell repertoires in COVID-19. In the original analysis: Reference gene primer amplification yielded estimated nucleated cell counts. Using immunoSEQ multiplex PCR, the repertoire was profiled, and TCRdb retains in-frame clones only, with some absent. Clone size and V and J calls were adopted from that table, with D and trimming inferred from the DNA. The sample shows about 150,000 clones, roughly 87% of them seen only once. Germline assignment: CDR1 SGHTA and CDR2 FQGTGA. The CDR3 extends over 17 amino acids. V lost 4 bases and J lost 2; bases outside the gene matches: 9.

The specimen was peripheral blood. This sequence originates from a woman between 45 and 60 years old with acute or convalescent COVID-19. This chain uses TRBV7-3 with TRBJ2-3, with 10 bases fitting TRBD2. In nucleotides, the CDR3 is TGTGCCAGCAGCTCGAATAGCGGGAGGTACTTCACAGATACGCAGTATTTT. Protein product: CASSSNSGRYFTDTQYF.